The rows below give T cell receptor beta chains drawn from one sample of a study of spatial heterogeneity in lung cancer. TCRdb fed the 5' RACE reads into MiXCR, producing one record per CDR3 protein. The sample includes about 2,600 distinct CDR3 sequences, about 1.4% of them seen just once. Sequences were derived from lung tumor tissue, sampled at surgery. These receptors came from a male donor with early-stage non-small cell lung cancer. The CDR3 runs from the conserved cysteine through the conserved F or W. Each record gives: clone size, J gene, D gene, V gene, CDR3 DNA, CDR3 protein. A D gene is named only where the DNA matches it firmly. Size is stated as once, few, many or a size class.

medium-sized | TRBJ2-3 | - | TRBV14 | TGTGCCAGCAGCCATCTCACAGATACGCAGTATTTT | CASSHLTDTQYF
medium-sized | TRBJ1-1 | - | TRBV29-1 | TGCAGCGTTTCGGGCCGGAACACTGAAGCTTTCTTT | CSVSGRNTEAFF
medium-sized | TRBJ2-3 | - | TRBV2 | TGTGCCACGACAGATACGCAGTATTTT | CATTDTQYF
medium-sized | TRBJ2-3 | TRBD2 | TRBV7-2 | TGTGCCAGCAGCTTAGTTGGTAGCGGGAGCCTCGCAGATACGCAGTATTTT | CASSLVGSGSLADTQYF
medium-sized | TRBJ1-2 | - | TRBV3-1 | TGTGCCAGCAGCCAGAACGGGTTGTGGGATGGCTACACCTTC | CASSQNGLWDGYTF
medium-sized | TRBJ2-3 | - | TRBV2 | TGTGCCCTAGGAAGGCAGGGAGGAGATACGCAGTATTTT | CALGRQGGDTQYF
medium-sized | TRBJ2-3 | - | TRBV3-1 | TGTGCCAGCAGCCAAGGGGGACAAAGCACAGATACGCAGTATTTT | CASSQGGQSTDTQYF
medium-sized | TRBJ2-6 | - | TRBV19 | TGTGCCAGTAGCGACAGGTCTGGGGCCAACGTCCTGACTTTC | CASSDRSGANVLTF
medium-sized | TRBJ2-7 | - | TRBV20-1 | TGCAGTGCTAGAGATTGGGCAGCGGCCTACGAGCAGTACTTC | CSARDWAAAYEQYF
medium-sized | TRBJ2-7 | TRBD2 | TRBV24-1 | TGTGCCACCAGTGGTATTGGGACTAGCGGAATCTACGAGCAGTACTTC | CATSGIGTSGIYEQYF
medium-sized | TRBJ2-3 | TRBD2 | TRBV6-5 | TGTGCCAGCAGTTACCCCCTAGGGGGAGCGGGGACTAGAACCATGCAGTATTTT | CASSYPLGGAGTRTMQYF
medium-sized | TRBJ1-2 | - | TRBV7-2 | TGTGCCAGCAGCTTACAGCTTAACTATGGCTACACCTTC | CASSLQLNYGYTF
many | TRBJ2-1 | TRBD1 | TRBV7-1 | TGTGCCAGCAGCTCAGGGACAGGGGTCAGTCAGTTCTTC | CASSSGTGVSQFF
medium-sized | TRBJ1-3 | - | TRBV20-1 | TGCAGTGCTCTTAAGGAGTACTCTGGAAACACCATATATTTT | CSALKEYSGNTIYF
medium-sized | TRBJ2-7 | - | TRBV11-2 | TGTGCCAGCAGCTTAGAAAGTTGGTCCTACGAGCAGTACTTC | CASSLESWSYEQYF
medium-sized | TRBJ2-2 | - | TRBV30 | TGTGCCTGGAGTGTTAAGTCCGGGGAGCTGTTTTTT | CAWSVKSGELFF
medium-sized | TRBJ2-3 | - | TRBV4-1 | TGCGCCAGCAGCCAAGGGGCAGGGTATCCGTCAGATACGCAGTATTTT | CASSQGAGYPSDTQYF
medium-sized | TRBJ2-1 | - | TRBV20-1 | TGCAGTGCTAGAGACAGTGATTCCTACAATGAGCAGTTCTTC | CSARDSDSYNEQFF
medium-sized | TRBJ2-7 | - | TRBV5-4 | TGTGCCAGCAGCTTGTCTGGCTCGATATCGGCGGAGCAGTACTTC | CASSLSGSISAEQYF
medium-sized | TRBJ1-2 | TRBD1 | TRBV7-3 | TGTGCCAGCAGCCGAGGTCCCGGGACAGATTATGGCTACACCTTC | CASSRGPGTDYGYTF
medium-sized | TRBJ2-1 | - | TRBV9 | TGTGCCAGCAGCGTAGCCGCTAGTAGCTCCTACAATGAGCAGTTCTTC | CASSVAASSSYNEQFF
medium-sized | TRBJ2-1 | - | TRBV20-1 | TGCAGTGCTAGAGATCCGGAGCGGAGCTCCTACAATGAGCAGTTCTTC | CSARDPERSSYNEQFF
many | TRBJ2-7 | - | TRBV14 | TGTGCCAGCAGCCAAAGGCCCTACGAGCAGTACTTC | CASSQRPYEQYF
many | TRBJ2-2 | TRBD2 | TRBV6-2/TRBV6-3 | TGTGCCGCCGGGCGGGAGGTCCGAGAGCTGTTTTTT | CAAGREVRELFF
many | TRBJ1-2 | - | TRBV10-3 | TGTGCCATCAGTGCGGCGGGGAAGGAGCGTGGCTACACCTTC | CAISAAGKERGYTF
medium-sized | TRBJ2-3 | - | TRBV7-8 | TGTGCCAGCACCCAAGATGGAAATACGCAGTATTTT | CASTQDGNTQYF
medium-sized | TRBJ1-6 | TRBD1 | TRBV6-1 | TGTGCCGGACGGGGGGCAGGGGGGGATTCACCCCTCCACTTT | CAGRGAGGDSPLHF
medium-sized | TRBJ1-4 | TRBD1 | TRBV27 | TGTGCCAGCAGTATGACAGGGGGCTTTAATGAAAAACTGTTTTTT | CASSMTGGFNEKLFF
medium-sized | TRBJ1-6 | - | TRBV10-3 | TGTGCCATCAGTGAGTCGTCCCCACCCCCGGGTTCACCCCTCCACTTT | CAISESSPPPGSPLHF
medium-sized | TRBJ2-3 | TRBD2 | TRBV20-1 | TGCAGTGTCATAGCGGGAGGGCTGTTAGATACGCAGTATTTT | CSVIAGGLLDTQYF
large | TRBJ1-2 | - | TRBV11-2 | TGTGCCAGCAGCTTCGAGGGGTTGACGAGCTATGGCTACACCTTC | CASSFEGLTSYGYTF
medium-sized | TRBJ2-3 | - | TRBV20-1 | TGCAGTGCTAGATGGGGGGCGCACGCAGATACGCAGTATTTT | CSARWGAHADTQYF
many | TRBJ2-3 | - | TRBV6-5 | TGTGCCAGCAGTCAAAGGGCCAGCACAGATACGCAGTATTTT | CASSQRASTDTQYF
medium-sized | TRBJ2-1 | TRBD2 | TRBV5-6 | TGTGCCAGCAGCTCCGAGGGACTAGCGTCAAATGAGCAGTTCTTC | CASSSEGLASNEQFF
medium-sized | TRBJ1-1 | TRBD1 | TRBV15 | TGTGCCACCAAACAGGGGGCAGGAGCTGAAGCTTTCTTT | CATKQGAGAEAFF
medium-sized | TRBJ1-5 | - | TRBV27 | TGTGCCAGCAGTAGGTCTGGGAGCAATCAGCCCCAGCATTTT | CASSRSGSNQPQHF
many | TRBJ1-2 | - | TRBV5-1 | TGCGCCAGCAGCGTCGGACAGCAAAATGCGGGCTACACCTTC | CASSVGQQNAGYTF
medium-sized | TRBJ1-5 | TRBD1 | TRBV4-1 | TGCGCCAGCAGCCCGGGACAGGGATTTGGCAGCAATCAGCCCCAGCATTTT | CASSPGQGFGSNQPQHF
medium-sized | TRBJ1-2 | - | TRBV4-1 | TGCGCCAGCAGCCAAGATTCGCGCGGCTATGGCTACACCTTC | CASSQDSRGYGYTF
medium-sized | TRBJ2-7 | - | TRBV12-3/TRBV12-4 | TGTGCCAGCAGTCCTTCCTACGAGCAGTACTTC | CASSPSYEQYF
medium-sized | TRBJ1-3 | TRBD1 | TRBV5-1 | TGCGCCAGCAGCTGGGACAGGGGAAACACCATATATTTT | CASSWDRGNTIYF
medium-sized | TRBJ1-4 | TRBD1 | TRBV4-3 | TGCGCCAGCAGCCACCGGGACAGGGAGGATGAAAAACTGTTTTTT | CASSHRDREDEKLFF
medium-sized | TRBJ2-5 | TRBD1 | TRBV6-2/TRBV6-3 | TGTGCCATAAAACCAGGGGGTCAGGGTGAGACCCAGTACTTC | CAIKPGGQGETQYF
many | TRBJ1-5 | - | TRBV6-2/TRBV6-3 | TGTGCCAGCAGTTGGGGAGGGGATCAGCCCCAGCATTTT | CASSWGGDQPQHF
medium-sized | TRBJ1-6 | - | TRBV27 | TGTGCCAGCAGACAACAGGGTGGTAATTCACCCCTCCACTTT | CASRQQGGNSPLHF